The TCR beta chain described here comes from a study of beta chain features in type 1 diabetes. As for the study in general: Across the samples, about 110,000,000 sorted cells were examined in total.

cDNA synthesis used the whole RNA isolate, giving expressed TCRB sequences. Profiled with immunoSEQ multiplex PCR; TCRdb holds only in-frame clones, not every one. The sample consists of a few hundred thousand clones, roughly 25% of them appearing once. Germline values: CDR1 SGHNT, CDR2 YYREEE (reference sequence). This CDR3 is built from 16 residues. Trimming removed 0 bases from V and 2 bases from J, with 12 bases in between. CD45RO/CCR7/CD25/CD127/CD95/CD27 sorting isolated CD4+ naive, central memory, regulatory and stem cell-like memory cells. This clone has only a few counts. Its antigen remains unknown. Study-wide results and limits: Type 1 diabetes patients had TCRB CDR3s that were shorter (moderately but significantly so) in all four CD4+ subsets.

The V and J genes are TRBV5-4 and TRBJ2-1, with D tentatively TRBD2 (6 bases). This TCR derives from a woman in her twenties or thirties with type 1 diabetes. The sample was naive CD4+ T cells from blood. In nucleotides, the CDR3 is TGTGCCAGCAGCTTGGTCCTAGCGAGCCCCTACAATGAGCAGTTCTTC. Its protein product is CASSLVLASPYNEQFF.